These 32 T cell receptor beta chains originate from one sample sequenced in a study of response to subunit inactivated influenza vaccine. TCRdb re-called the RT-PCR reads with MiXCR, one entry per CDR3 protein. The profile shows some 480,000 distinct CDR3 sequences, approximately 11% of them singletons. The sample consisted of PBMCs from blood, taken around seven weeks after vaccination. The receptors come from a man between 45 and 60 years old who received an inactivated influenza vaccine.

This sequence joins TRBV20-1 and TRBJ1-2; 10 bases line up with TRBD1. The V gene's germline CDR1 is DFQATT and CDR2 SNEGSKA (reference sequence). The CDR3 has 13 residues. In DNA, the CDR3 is TGCAGGACCGGGACAGGGGAGGGCTATGGCTACACCTTC. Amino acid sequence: CRTGTGEGYGYTF.

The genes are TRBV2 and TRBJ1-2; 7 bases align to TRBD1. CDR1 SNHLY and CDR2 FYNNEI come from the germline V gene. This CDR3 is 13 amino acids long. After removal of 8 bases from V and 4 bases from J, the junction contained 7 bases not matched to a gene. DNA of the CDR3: TGTGCCAGCGCTAGGCAGGGGGGCTATGGCTACACCTTC. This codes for CASARQGGYGYTF.

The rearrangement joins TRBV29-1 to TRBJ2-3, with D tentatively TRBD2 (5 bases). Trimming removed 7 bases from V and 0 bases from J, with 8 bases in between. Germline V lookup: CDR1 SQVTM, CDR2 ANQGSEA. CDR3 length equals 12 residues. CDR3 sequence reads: CSGGESTDTQYF. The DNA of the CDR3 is TGCAGCGGGGGAGAGAGCACAGATACGCAGTATTTT.

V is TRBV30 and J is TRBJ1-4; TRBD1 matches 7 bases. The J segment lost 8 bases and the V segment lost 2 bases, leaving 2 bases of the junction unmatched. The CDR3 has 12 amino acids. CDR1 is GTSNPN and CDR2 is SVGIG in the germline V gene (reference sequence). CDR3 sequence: CAWSRDREKLFF. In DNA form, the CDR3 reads TGTGCCTGGAGTAGGGACAGAGAAAAACTGTTTTTT.

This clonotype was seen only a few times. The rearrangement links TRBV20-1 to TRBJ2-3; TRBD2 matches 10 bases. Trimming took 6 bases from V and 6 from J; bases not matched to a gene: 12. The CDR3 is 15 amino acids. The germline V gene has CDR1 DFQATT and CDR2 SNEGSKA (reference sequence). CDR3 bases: TGCAGTGCGGGGGACTCGAGCGGGAGGGCCGATACGCAGTATTTT. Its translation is CSAGDSSGRADTQYF.

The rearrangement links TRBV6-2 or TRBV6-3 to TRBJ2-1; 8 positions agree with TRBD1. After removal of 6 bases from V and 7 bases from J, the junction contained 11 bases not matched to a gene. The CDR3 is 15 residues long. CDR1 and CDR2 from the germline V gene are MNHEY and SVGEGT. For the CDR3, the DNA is TGTGCCAGCAGCCCCCCCGACAGGGGTCCGAATGAGCAGTTCTTC. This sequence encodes CASSPPDRGPNEQFF.

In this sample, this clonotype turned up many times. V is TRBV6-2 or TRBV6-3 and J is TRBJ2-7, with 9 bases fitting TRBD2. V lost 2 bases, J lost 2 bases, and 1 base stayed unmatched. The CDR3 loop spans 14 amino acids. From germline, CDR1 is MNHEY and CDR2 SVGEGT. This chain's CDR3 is CASSYRLAAYEQYF. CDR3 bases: TGTGCCAGCAGTTACAGACTAGCGGCCTACGAGCAGTACTTC.

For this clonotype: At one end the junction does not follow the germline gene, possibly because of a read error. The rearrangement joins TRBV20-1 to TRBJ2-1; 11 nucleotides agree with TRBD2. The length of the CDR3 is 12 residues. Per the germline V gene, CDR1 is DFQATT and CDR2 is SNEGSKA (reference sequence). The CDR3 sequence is CSATSGGPFSVF. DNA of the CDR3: TGCAGTGCTACTAGCGGGGGGCCGTTTTCAGTCTTC.

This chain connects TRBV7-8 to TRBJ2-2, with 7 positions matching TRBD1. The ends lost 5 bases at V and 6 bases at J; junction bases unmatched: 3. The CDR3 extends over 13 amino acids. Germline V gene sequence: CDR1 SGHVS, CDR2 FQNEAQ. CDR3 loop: CASSPGGSGELFF. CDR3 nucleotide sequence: TGTGCCAGCAGCCCAGGGGGTTCCGGGGAGCTGTTTTTT.

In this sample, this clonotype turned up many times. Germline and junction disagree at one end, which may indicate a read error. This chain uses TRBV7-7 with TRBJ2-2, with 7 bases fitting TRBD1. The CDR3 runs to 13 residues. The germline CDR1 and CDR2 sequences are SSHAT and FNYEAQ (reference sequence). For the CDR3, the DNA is TGTGCTAGCAGTCGACAGGGTGTCGGGGAGCTGTTTTTT. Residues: CASSRQGVGELFF.

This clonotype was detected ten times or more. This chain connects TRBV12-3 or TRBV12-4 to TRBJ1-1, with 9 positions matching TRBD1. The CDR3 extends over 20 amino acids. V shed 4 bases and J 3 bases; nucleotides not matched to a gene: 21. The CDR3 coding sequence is TGTGCCAGCAGTTCTCCGCTGGGGACAGGGAACCTACCTACGCACACTGAAGCTTTCTTT. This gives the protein CASSSPLGTGNLPTHTEAFF.

The DNA for the CDR3 is TGTGCCAGCAGCCCTGGCCCCGGGACACCGGGCACAGATACGCAGTATTTT. Residues: CASSPGPGTPGTDTQYF. This chain connects TRBV13 to TRBJ2-3, with D tentatively TRBD1 (6 bases). Germline CDR1 and CDR2: PRHDT and FYEKMQ (reference sequence). V lost 5 bases and J lost 1, with 19 bases in between. This CDR3 region has 17 residues.

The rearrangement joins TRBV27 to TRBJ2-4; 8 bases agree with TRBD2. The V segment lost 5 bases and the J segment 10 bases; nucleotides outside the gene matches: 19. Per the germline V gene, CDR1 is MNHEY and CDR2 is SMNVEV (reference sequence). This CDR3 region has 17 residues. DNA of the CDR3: TGTGCCAGCAGTAGGTCGGGGGGGGGGACTACTCGAGGGATTCAGTACTTC. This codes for CASSRSGGGTTRGIQYF.

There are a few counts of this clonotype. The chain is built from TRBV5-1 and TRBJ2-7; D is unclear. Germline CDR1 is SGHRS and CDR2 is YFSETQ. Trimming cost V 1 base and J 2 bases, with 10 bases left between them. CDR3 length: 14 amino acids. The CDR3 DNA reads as TGCGCCAGCAGCTTGAATGGACGGACCTACGAGCAGTACTTC. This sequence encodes CASSLNGRTYEQYF.

The CDR3 protein is CASSLWGTAKNIQYF. Written as DNA, the CDR3 is TGTGCCAGCAGCCTATGGGGGACAGCCAAAAACATTCAGTACTTC. The chain recombines TRBV7-9 with TRBJ2-4; D could derive from TRBD1 or TRBD2 (5 bases each). The V gene's germline CDR1 is SEHNR and CDR2 FQNEAQ (reference sequence). Trimming took 5 bases from V and 0 from J, leaving 11 bases between them. This CDR3 region has 15 residues. Filled out from reference TRBV7-9 and TRBJ2-4, the complete variable domain reads DTGVSQNPRHKITKRGQNVTFRCDPISEHNRLYWYRQTLGQGPEFLTYFQNEAQLEKSRLLSDRFSAERPKGSFSTLEIQRTEQGDSAMYLCASSLWGTAKNIQYFGAGTRLSVL.

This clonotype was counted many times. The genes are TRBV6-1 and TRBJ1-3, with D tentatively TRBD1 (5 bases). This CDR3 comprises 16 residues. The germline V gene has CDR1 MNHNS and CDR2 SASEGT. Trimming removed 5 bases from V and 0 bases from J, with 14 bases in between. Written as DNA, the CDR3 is TGTGCCAGCAGTCCACAAGCGACAGCCTCTGGAAACACCATATATTTT. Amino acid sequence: CASSPQATASGNTIYF.

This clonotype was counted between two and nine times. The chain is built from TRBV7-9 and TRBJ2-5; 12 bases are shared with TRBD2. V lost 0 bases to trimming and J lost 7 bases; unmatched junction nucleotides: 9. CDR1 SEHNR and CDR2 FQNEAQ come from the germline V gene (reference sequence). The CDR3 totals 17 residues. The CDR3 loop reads CASSLASGLAGRGTQYF. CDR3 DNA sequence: TGTGCCAGCAGCTTAGCTAGCGGACTAGCGGGGCGAGGGACCCAGTACTTC.

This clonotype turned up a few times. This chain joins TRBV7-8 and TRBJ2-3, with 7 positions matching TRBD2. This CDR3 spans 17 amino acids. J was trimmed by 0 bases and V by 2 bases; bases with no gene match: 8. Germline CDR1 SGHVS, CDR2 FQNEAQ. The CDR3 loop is CASSLTSASPSTDTQYF. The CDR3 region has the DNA TGTGCCAGCAGCTTAACTAGCGCCTCTCCTAGCACAGATACGCAGTATTTT.

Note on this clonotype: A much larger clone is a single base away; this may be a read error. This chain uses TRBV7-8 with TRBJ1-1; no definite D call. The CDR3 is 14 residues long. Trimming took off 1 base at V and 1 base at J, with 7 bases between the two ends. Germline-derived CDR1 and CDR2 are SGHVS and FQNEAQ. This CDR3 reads CASSLDSGNTEAFF. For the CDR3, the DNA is TGTGCCAGCAGCTTAGACAGTGGGAACACTGAAGCTTTCTTT.

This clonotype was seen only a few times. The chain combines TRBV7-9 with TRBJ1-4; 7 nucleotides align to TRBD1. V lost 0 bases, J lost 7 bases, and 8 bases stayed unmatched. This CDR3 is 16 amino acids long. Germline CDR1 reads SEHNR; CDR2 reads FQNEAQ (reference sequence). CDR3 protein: CASSLALDPGGEKLFF. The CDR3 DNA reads TGTGCCAGCAGCTTAGCGCTAGATCCAGGGGGTGAAAAACTGTTTTTT.

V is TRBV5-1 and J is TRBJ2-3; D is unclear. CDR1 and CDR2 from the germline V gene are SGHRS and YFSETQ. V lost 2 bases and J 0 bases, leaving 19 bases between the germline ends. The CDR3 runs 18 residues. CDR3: CASSFGLSSESSTDTQYF. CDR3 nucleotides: TGCGCCAGCAGCTTCGGTTTGTCTTCGGAAAGTAGCACAGATACGCAGTATTTT.

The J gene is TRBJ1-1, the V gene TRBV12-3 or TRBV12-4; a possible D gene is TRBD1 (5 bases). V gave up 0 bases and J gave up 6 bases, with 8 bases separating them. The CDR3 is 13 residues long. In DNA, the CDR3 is TGTGCCAGCAGTTTAGCGGCGGGGGCTGAAGCTTTCTTT. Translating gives CASSLAAGAEAFF.

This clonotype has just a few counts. The CDR3 protein is CSAGQGNNEQFF. Written as DNA, the CDR3 is TGCAGCGCGGGACAGGGAAACAATGAGCAGTTCTTC. The chain carries TRBV29-1 and TRBJ2-1, with TRBD1 matching 9 bases. V trimming: 7 bases; J trimming: 5 bases; junction bases outside the gene matches: 3. Germline assignment: CDR1 SQVTM and CDR2 ANQGSEA. The CDR3 has 12 residues.

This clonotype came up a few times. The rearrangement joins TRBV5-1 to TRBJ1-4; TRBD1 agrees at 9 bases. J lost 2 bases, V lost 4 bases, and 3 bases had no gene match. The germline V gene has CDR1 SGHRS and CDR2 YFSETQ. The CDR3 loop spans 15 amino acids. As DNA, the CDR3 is TGCGCCAGCAGCATCGGGACAGGGACTAATGAAAAACTGTTTTTT. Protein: CASSIGTGTNEKLFF.

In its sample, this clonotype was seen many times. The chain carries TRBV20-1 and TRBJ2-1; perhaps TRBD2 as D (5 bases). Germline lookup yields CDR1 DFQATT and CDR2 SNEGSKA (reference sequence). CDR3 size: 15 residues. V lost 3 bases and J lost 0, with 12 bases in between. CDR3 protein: CSASNWRSSYNEQFF. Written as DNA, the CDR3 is TGCAGTGCTAGTAACTGGAGGAGCTCCTACAATGAGCAGTTCTTC.

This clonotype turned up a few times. CDR3 in DNA: TGTGCCTGGAGTGTACGGGTCGGGGCAGGGGGCCCCCTCGTGGGCTACACCTTC. This encodes CAWSVRVGAGGPLVGYTF. The chain joins TRBV30 to TRBJ1-2; 8 nucleotides agree with TRBD1. The CDR3 is 18 residues long. Germline CDR1 and CDR2: GTSNPN and SVGIG (reference sequence). V shed 0 bases and J 8 bases; nucleotides not matched to a gene: 20.

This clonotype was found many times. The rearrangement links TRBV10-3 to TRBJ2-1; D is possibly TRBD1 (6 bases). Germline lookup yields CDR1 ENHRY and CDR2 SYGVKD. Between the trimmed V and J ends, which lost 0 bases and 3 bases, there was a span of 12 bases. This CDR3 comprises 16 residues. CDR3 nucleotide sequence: TGTGCCATCAGTGAGTCGTTGACAGGAAACTACAATGAGCAGTTCTTC. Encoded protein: CAISESLTGNYNEQFF.

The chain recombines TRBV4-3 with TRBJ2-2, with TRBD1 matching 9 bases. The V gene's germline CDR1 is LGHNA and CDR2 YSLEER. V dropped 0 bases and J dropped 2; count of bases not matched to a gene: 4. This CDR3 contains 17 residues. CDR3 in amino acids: CASSQEEGQGNTGELFF. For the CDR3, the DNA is TGCGCCAGCAGCCAAGAGGAGGGACAGGGAAACACCGGGGAGCTGTTTTTT.

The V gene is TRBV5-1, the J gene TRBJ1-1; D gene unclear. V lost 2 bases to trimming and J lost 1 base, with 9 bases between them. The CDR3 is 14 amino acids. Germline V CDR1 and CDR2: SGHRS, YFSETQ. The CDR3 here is CASSLIQENTEAFF. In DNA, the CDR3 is TGCGCCAGCAGCTTAATTCAAGAGAACACTGAAGCTTTCTTT.

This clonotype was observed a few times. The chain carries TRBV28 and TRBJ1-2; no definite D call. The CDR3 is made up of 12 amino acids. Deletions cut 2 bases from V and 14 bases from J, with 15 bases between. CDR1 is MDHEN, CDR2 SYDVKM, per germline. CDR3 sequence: CASSLTGSHMTF. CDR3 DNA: TGTGCCAGCAGTTTAACGGGCTCCCACATGACCTTC.

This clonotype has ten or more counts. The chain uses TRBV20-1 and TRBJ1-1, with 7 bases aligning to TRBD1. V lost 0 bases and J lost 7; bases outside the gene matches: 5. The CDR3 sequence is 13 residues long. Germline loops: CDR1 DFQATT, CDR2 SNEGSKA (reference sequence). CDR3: CSARDLQGNEAFF. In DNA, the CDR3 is TGCAGTGCTAGAGATTTACAGGGGAATGAAGCTTTCTTT.

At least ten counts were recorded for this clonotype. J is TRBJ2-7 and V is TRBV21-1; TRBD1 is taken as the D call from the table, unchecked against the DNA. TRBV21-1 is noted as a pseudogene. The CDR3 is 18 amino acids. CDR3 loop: CASRPTLCSRTGLDEQYF. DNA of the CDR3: TGTGCCAGCAGACCGACACTATGCTCGAGGACAGGGCTGGACGAGCAGTACTTC.